The rows below give T cell receptor beta chains drawn from one sample of a study of cytomegalovirus exposure and HLA in healthy donors. TCRdb's copy holds only in-frame clones and misses some; the assay was immunoSEQ multiplex PCR. Of fewer than 200,000 clones listed, over 75% are singletons. The specimen was PBMCs. Receptor source: a male donor in good health and CMV-seronegative. CDR3s include the opening cysteine and the closing phenylalanine or tryptophan. The D gene is left open where the match is weak. Clone sizes are given selectively: once, few, many, or a class where the clone is expanded.

CDR3 protein: CASSRQGMVYEQFF
CDR3 DNA: TGTGCCAGTAGTAGACAGGGGATGGTATATGAGCAGTTCTTC
D gene: TRBD1
J gene: TRBJ2-1
V gene: TRBV19
clone size: -

CDR3 protein: CASSQIPSHWGRAEAFF
CDR3 DNA: TGTGCCAGCAGCCAAATTCCTTCGCATTGGGGGAGGGCTGAAGCTTTCTTT
D gene: -
J gene: TRBJ1-1
V gene: TRBV14
clone size: -

CDR3 protein: CASGLRWAGGGLTSTDTQYF
CDR3 DNA: TGTGCTAGTGGTTTGAGGTGGGCCGGCGGGGGCTTAACTAGCACAGATACGCAGTATTTT
D gene: -
J gene: TRBJ2-3
V gene: TRBV12-5
clone size: few

CDR3 protein: CASSYSPYNEQFF
CDR3 DNA: TGTGCCAGCAGCTATTCCCCTTACAATGAGCAGTTCTTC
D gene: -
J gene: TRBJ2-1
V gene: TRBV7-9
clone size: -

CDR3 protein: CASSEINGQQETQYF
CDR3 DNA: TGTGCCAGCAGTGAAATCAATGGACAGCAAGAGACCCAGTACTTC
D gene: -
J gene: TRBJ2-5
V gene: TRBV6-1
clone size: -

CDR3 protein: CASSVKGDTEAFF
CDR3 DNA: TGTGCCAGCAGCGTGAAGGGGGACACTGAAGCTTTCTTT
D gene: -
J gene: TRBJ1-1
V gene: TRBV9
clone size: -

CDR3 protein: CASSNPLSRSAKNIQYF
CDR3 DNA: TGTGCCAGCAGCAACCCCTTGAGCCGGTCGGCCAAAAACATTCAGTACTTC
D gene: -
J gene: TRBJ2-4
V gene: TRBV7-2
clone size: -

CDR3 protein: CASRRDSVGGYTF
CDR3 DNA: TGTGCCAGCAGGAGGGACTCTGTGGGGGGCTACACCTTC
D gene: -
J gene: TRBJ1-2
V gene: TRBV27
clone size: -

CDR3 protein: CASSLLYGRGQGQPQHF
CDR3 DNA: TGTGCCAGCAGTTTACTTTATGGCAGGGGGCAAGGTCAGCCCCAGCATTTT
D gene: TRBD1
J gene: TRBJ1-5
V gene: TRBV27
clone size: -

CDR3 protein: CASSLAIQGRDNSPLHF
CDR3 DNA: TGCGCCAGCAGCTTGGCCATACAGGGCCGGGATAATTCACCCCTCCACTTT
D gene: -
J gene: TRBJ1-6
V gene: TRBV5-1
clone size: -

CDR3 protein: CASSLDFQNSPLHF
CDR3 DNA: TGCGCCAGCAGCTTGGACTTCCAAAATTCACCCCTCCACTTT
D gene: -
J gene: TRBJ1-6
V gene: TRBV5-1
clone size: -

CDR3 protein: CASSIRQGAEKLFF
CDR3 DNA: TGTGCCAGTAGTATCCGGCAGGGGGCGGAAAAACTGTTTTTT
D gene: TRBD1
J gene: TRBJ1-4
V gene: TRBV19
clone size: -

CDR3 protein: CASSMGGYQAGANVLTF
CDR3 DNA: TGTGCCAGTAGTATGGGAGGGTACCAGGCCGGGGCCAACGTCCTGACTTTC
D gene: TRBD2
J gene: TRBJ2-6
V gene: TRBV19
clone size: -

CDR3 protein: CASSLEGTGGYTF
CDR3 DNA: TGTGCCAGCAGCTTAGAAGGGACAGGAGGCTACACCTTC
D gene: TRBD1
J gene: TRBJ1-2
V gene: TRBV11-2
clone size: -

CDR3 protein: CASSPLWSGYTF
CDR3 DNA: TGTGCCAGCAGCCCTCTATGGAGCGGCTACACCTTC
D gene: -
J gene: TRBJ1-2
V gene: TRBV11-2
clone size: -

CDR3 protein: CASRPTSGGSYEQYF
CDR3 DNA: TGCGCCAGCAGACCGACTAGCGGGGGGTCCTACGAGCAGTACTTC
D gene: TRBD2
J gene: TRBJ2-7
V gene: TRBV5-1
clone size: -

CDR3 protein: CASSVTGANEKLFF
CDR3 DNA: TGCGCCAGCAGCGTGACAGGGGCAAATGAAAAACTGTTTTTT
D gene: TRBD1
J gene: TRBJ1-4
V gene: TRBV10-2
clone size: few

CDR3 protein: CAISEENSNEQFF
CDR3 DNA: TGTGCCATCAGTGAGGAAAACAGCAATGAGCAGTTCTTC
D gene: -
J gene: TRBJ2-1
V gene: TRBV10-3
clone size: -

CDR3 protein: CASSKGLAGVDTQYF
CDR3 DNA: TGTGCCAGCAGCAAGGGACTAGCGGGGGTAGATACGCAGTATTTT
D gene: TRBD2
J gene: TRBJ2-3
V gene: TRBV7-7
clone size: few

CDR3 protein: CASSVHRAGNEKLFF
CDR3 DNA: TGTGCCAGCAGTGTACACAGGGCGGGTAATGAAAAACTGTTTTTT
D gene: -
J gene: TRBJ1-4
V gene: TRBV25-1
clone size: -

CDR3 protein: CASSFAGTGGVETQYF
CDR3 DNA: TGTGCCAGCAGCTTCGCCGGGACAGGGGGCGTCGAGACCCAGTACTTC
D gene: TRBD1
J gene: TRBJ2-5
V gene: TRBV9
clone size: -

CDR3 protein: CATSSTPGGAYEQYF
CDR3 DNA: TGTGCCACCAGCTCAACACCGGGGGGTGCCTACGAGCAGTACTTC
D gene: TRBD2
J gene: TRBJ2-7
V gene: TRBV15
clone size: few

CDR3 protein: CASSLVRRAGQPQHF
CDR3 DNA: TGTGCCAGCAGCTTGGTGAGGAGGGCAGGACAGCCCCAGCATTTT
D gene: -
J gene: TRBJ1-5
V gene: TRBV5-8
clone size: -

CDR3 protein: CASSRNRGSTEAFF
CDR3 DNA: TGTGCCAGCAGCCGGAACAGGGGAAGCACTGAAGCTTTCTTT
D gene: TRBD1
J gene: TRBJ1-1
V gene: TRBV7-9
clone size: -

CDR3 protein: CASSLAVARGEAFF
CDR3 DNA: TGCGCCAGCAGCTTGGCCGTAGCACGCGGTGAAGCTTTCTTT
D gene: -
J gene: TRBJ1-1
V gene: TRBV5-1
clone size: -

CDR3 protein: CASSVTGGTEAFF
CDR3 DNA: TGTGCCAGCAGCGTAACAGGGGGCACTGAAGCTTTCTTT
D gene: TRBD1
J gene: TRBJ1-1
V gene: TRBV7-9
clone size: -

CDR3 protein: CATSRDPGASDSPLHF
CDR3 DNA: TGTGCCACCAGCAGAGATCCAGGGGCTTCTGATTCACCCCTCCACTTT
D gene: -
J gene: TRBJ1-6
V gene: TRBV15
clone size: -

CDR3 protein: CASSPGTGLGGYTF
CDR3 DNA: TGTGCCAGCAGCCCCGGGACAGGCTTAGGAGGCTACACCTTC
D gene: TRBD1
J gene: TRBJ1-2
V gene: TRBV2
clone size: -

CDR3 protein: CASSDRSRSPYGYTF
CDR3 DNA: TGTGCCAGCAGCGACAGGAGCCGGAGCCCCTATGGCTACACCTTC
D gene: -
J gene: TRBJ1-2
V gene: TRBV11-2
clone size: -

CDR3 protein: CASSPGGAGNTIYF
CDR3 DNA: TGCGCCAGCAGCCCCGGGGGGGCTGGAAACACCATATATTTT
D gene: -
J gene: TRBJ1-3
V gene: TRBV5-1
clone size: -

CDR3 protein: CASSFEGASSNYGYTF
CDR3 DNA: TGTGCCAGCAGCTTTGAAGGGGCCAGTTCTAACTATGGCTACACCTTC
D gene: -
J gene: TRBJ1-2
V gene: TRBV7-2
clone size: few

CDR3 protein: CASRGQYYNEKLFF
CDR3 DNA: TGTGCCAGCAGGGGACAGTATTATAATGAAAAACTGTTTTTT
D gene: TRBD1
J gene: TRBJ1-4
V gene: TRBV27
clone size: -

CDR3 protein: CASSDPGSPPAEQYF
CDR3 DNA: TGCGCCAGCAGTGATCCGGGGTCCCCACCGGCCGAGCAGTACTTC
D gene: -
J gene: TRBJ2-7
V gene: TRBV10-1
clone size: -

CDR3 protein: CATNTGTPKDTQYF
CDR3 DNA: TGCGCCACCAATACCGGGACACCTAAAGATACGCAGTATTTT
D gene: -
J gene: TRBJ2-3
V gene: TRBV5-1
clone size: -

CDR3 protein: CASSDNIRTGGTDTQYF
CDR3 DNA: TGCGCCAGCAGTGATAACATCAGGACAGGGGGAACAGATACGCAGTATTTT
D gene: TRBD1
J gene: TRBJ2-3
V gene: TRBV10-2
clone size: -

CDR3 protein: CASSAGAWNQPQHF
CDR3 DNA: TGTGCCAGCAGTGCAGGGGCTTGGAATCAGCCCCAGCATTTT
D gene: -
J gene: TRBJ1-5
V gene: TRBV2
clone size: -

CDR3 protein: CASSLQTGNTEAFF
CDR3 DNA: TGTGCCAGCAGCCTCCAAACAGGGAACACTGAAGCTTTCTTT
D gene: -
J gene: TRBJ1-1
V gene: TRBV7-9
clone size: -

CDR3 protein: CASRQGGVSETQYF
CDR3 DNA: TGTGCCAGCAGACAGGGGGGAGTTTCGGAGACCCAGTACTTC
D gene: TRBD1
J gene: TRBJ2-5
V gene: TRBV5-4
clone size: -

CDR3 protein: CASSETKNEQFF
CDR3 DNA: TGTGCCAGCAGCGAGACTAAAAATGAGCAGTTCTTC
D gene: -
J gene: TRBJ2-1
V gene: TRBV9
clone size: -

CDR3 protein: CSVGTGMAQYF
CDR3 DNA: TGCAGCGTCGGGACAGGGATGGCGCAGTATTTT
D gene: TRBD1
J gene: TRBJ2-3
V gene: TRBV29-1
clone size: few

CDR3 protein: CASSPELASSYEQYF
CDR3 DNA: TGTGCCAGCTCACCCGAACTCGCGAGCTCCTACGAGCAGTACTTC
D gene: -
J gene: TRBJ2-7
V gene: TRBV18
clone size: -

CDR3 protein: CASSPQGGANTGELFF
CDR3 DNA: TGTGCCAGCTCACCGCAAGGGGGCGCGAACACCGGGGAGCTGTTTTTT
D gene: TRBD1
J gene: TRBJ2-2
V gene: TRBV18
clone size: -

CDR3 protein: CASSFGTGDQPQHF
CDR3 DNA: TGTGCCAGCAGCTTCGGGACAGGGGATCAGCCCCAGCATTTT
D gene: TRBD1
J gene: TRBJ1-5
V gene: TRBV9
clone size: -

CDR3 protein: CASSTIRDSYGYTF
CDR3 DNA: TGTGCCAGCAGCACTATCCGGGACAGCTATGGCTACACCTTC
D gene: -
J gene: TRBJ1-2
V gene: TRBV21-1
clone size: once

CDR3 protein: CASSLAASYGYTF
CDR3 DNA: TGTGCCAGCAGCTTAGCGGCATCCTATGGCTACACCTTC
D gene: -
J gene: TRBJ1-2
V gene: TRBV7-2
clone size: few

CDR3 protein: CASSVGETEAFF
CDR3 DNA: TGTGCCAGCAGCGTAGGAGAGACTGAAGCTTTCTTT
D gene: -
J gene: TRBJ1-1
V gene: TRBV9
clone size: -

CDR3 protein: CASSKDRDGYEQYF
CDR3 DNA: TGTGCCAGCAGCAAGGACAGGGACGGGTACGAGCAGTACTTC
D gene: TRBD1
J gene: TRBJ2-7
V gene: TRBV2
clone size: -

CDR3 protein: CASSAAAETYGYTF
CDR3 DNA: TGTGCCAGCAGCGCCGCCGCGGAGACCTATGGCTACACCTTC
D gene: -
J gene: TRBJ1-2
V gene: TRBV9
clone size: -